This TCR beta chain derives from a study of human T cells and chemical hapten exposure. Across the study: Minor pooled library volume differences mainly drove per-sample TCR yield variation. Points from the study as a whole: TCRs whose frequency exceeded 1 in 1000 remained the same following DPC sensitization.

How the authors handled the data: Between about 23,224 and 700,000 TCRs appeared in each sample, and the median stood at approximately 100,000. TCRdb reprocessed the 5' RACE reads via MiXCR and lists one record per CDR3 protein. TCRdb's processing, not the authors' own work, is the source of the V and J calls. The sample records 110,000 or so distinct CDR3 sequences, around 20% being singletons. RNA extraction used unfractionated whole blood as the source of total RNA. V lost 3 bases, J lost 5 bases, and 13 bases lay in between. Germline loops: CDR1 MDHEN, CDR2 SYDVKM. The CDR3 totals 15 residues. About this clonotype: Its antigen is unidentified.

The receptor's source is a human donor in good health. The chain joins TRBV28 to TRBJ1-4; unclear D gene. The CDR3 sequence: CASSFFSTPNEKLFF. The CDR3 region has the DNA TGTGCCAGCAGTTTTTTTAGCACTCCGAATGAAAAACTGTTTTTT.